This entry lists 21 T cell receptor beta chains sequenced from one sample in a study of CD8 T cells in Susac syndrome. Random hexamers were used to reverse transcribe an amount of roughly 0.45 to 1 ug RNA. TCRdb re-analysed the immunoSEQ multiplex PCR reads in MiXCR, keeping a single row per CDR3 protein. The sample comprises approximately 160,000 distinct CDR3 sequences, 80% to 95% of which are singletons, and roughly 0.1% rests with the top ten. Material: CD4+ T cells from PBMCs. The origin of the receptors is a human donor with multiple sclerosis.

This clonotype appeared a single time. This sequence joins TRBV6-6 and TRBJ2-1; 10 nucleotides match TRBD2. V was pared by 2 bases and J by 6 bases, with 4 bases of the junction left unmatched. CDR1 is MNHNY, CDR2 SVGAGI, per germline (reference sequence). This CDR3 contains 15 residues. CDR3 sequence: CASSYQGLAFNEQFF. The CDR3 DNA sequence: TGTGCCAGCAGTTACCAGGGACTAGCGTTCAATGAGCAGTTCTTC.

This chain connects TRBV29-1 to TRBJ2-1; 10 bases agree with TRBD2. The germline V gene has CDR1 SQVTM and CDR2 ANQGSEA. The CDR3 has 15 amino acids. Trimming removed 3 bases from V and 12 bases from J; junction bases left unmatched: 14. The CDR3 here is CSVDGGASGSFAQFF. CDR3 DNA sequence: TGCAGCGTTGATGGGGGGGCTAGCGGGAGTTTTGCGCAGTTCTTC.

CDR3 sequence: CASRHLRLKNTEAFF. DNA for the CDR3: TGTGCCAGCAGACACTTAAGGCTGAAGAACACTGAAGCTTTCTTT. The chain is built from TRBV11-2 and TRBJ1-1; D unresolved. The CDR3 length is 15 residues. Germline assignment: CDR1 SGHAT and CDR2 FQNNGV. V was shortened by 6 bases and J by 1 base, with 15 bases between the two germline ends.

The chain is built from TRBV9 and TRBJ2-7, with D tentatively TRBD1 or TRBD2 (5 bases each). V shed 4 bases and J shed 3 bases, with 17 bases lying between them. Germline CDR1 reads SGDLS; CDR2 reads YYNGEE. This CDR3 has 15 residues. The CDR3 region has the DNA TGTGCCAGCAGCCCCCGGGGTGACAGCTTCTACGAGCAGTACTTC. Translated: CASSPRGDSFYEQYF.

The V gene is TRBV6-6, the J gene TRBJ1-3; D unresolved. The CDR3 loop spans 14 amino acids. V was shortened by 4 bases and J by 3 bases, with 10 bases between the two germline ends. Germline V gene data show CDR1 as MNHNY and CDR2 as SVGAGI (reference sequence). The CDR3 sequence: CASSSVEDGNTIYF. The CDR3 DNA is TGTGCCAGCAGTTCGGTGGAGGATGGAAACACCATATATTTT.

The chain has TRBV12-3 or TRBV12-4 and TRBJ1-1, with TRBD1 as a possible D gene (5 bases). The length of the CDR3 is 12 residues. V was shortened by 6 bases and J by 7 bases, with 12 bases between the two germline ends. In DNA, the CDR3 is TGTGCCAGCAGGCCCAGGGAAAATGAAGCTTTCTTT. Protein sequence: CASRPRENEAFF.

A word on this clonotype: A junction boundary mismatches the germline segment, possibly from a read error. The chain uses TRBV6-6 and TRBJ1-6; 8 bases are a match to TRBD1. This CDR3 is built from 14 residues. Germline V CDR1 and CDR2: MNHNY, SVGAGI (reference sequence). The DNA of the CDR3 is TGTGCCAGCACCAAGGACAGGGATAATTCAGCCCTCCACTTT. It codes for CASTKDRDNSALHF.

The V gene is TRBV20-1, the J gene TRBJ2-5; a weak D match, TRBD2 (6 bases). Germline CDR1 DFQATT, CDR2 SNEGSKA (reference sequence). V lost 2 bases, J lost 5 bases, and 15 bases lay in between. The CDR3 has 14 amino acids. As DNA, the CDR3 is TGCAGTGCTAGAAATCCGGGGGTAGTGGAGACCCAGTACTTC. The encoded protein is CSARNPGVVETQYF.

This chain links TRBV5-1 with TRBJ2-7, with D possibly being TRBD1 or TRBD2 (5 bases each). The ends were cut back, 4 bases at V and 4 bases at J, with 21 bases in the middle. Germline V CDR1 and CDR2: SGHRS, YFSETQ. The CDR3 spans 16 residues. The CDR3 DNA sequence: TGCGCCAGCAGCCGGCAGGGAGACCCCCCCGGGTACGAGCAGTACTTC. Protein: CASSRQGDPPGYEQYF.

The chain is built from TRBV3-1 and TRBJ1-1, with 9 bases matching TRBD1. V trimming: 0 bases; J trimming: 1 base; junction bases outside the gene matches: 3. CDR1 and CDR2 (germline): LGHDT, YNNKEL (reference sequence). The CDR3 consists of 16 residues. The CDR3 region has the DNA TGTGCCAGCAGCCAAGAAGGGACAGGGCCGAACACTGAAGCTTTCTTT. The encoded protein is CASSQEGTGPNTEAFF.

The rearrangement links TRBV3-1 to TRBJ2-2; no clear D gene. The CDR3 extends over 13 amino acids. The ends were cut back, 2 bases at V and 5 bases at J, with 6 bases in the middle. CDR1 is LGHDT, CDR2 YNNKEL, per germline (reference sequence). The CDR3 DNA reads as TGTGCCAGCAGCCAACTACTTACCGGGGAGCTGTTTTTT. This sequence encodes CASSQLLTGELFF.

The CDR3 nucleotides are TGTGCCAGCAGCTTAGCGCCGGGGGGGATTAACTATGGCTACACCTTC. It translates to CASSLAPGGINYGYTF. The chain combines TRBV7-2 with TRBJ1-2, with D possibly being TRBD1 (5 bases). The CDR3 totals 16 residues. Trimming cost V 0 bases and J 1 base, with 12 bases left between them. CDR1 is SGHTA and CDR2 is FQGNSA in the germline V gene.

The chain couples TRBV18 to TRBJ2-3; D is undetermined. This CDR3 comprises 16 residues. The V gene lost 3 bases and the J gene lost 5 bases, with 18 bases spanning the gap. Per germline, CDR1 KGHSH and CDR2 LQKENI. CDR3 coding DNA: TGTGCCAGCTCACCCTCGATACCCCCACACCGAGATACGCAGTATTTT. This encodes CASSPSIPPHRDTQYF. The entire variable domain, with the rest obtained from reference TRBV18 and TRBJ2-3, is as follows: NAGVMQNPRHLVRRRGQEARLRCSPMKGHSHVYWYRQLPEEGLKFMVYLQKENIIDESGMPKERFSAEFPKEGPSILRIQQVVRGDSAAYFCASSPSIPPHRDTQYFGPGTRLTVL.

Here the CDR3 reads CASSTSGQSYGYTF. For the CDR3, the DNA is TGTGCCAGTAGTACCTCGGGACAGAGCTATGGCTACACCTTC. The chain employs TRBV19 and TRBJ1-2; 7 bases are a match to TRBD1. This CDR3 contains 14 residues. Germline CDR1 LNHDA, CDR2 SQIVND (reference sequence). V dropped 4 bases and J dropped 4; count of bases not matched to a gene: 6. Filled out from reference TRBV19 and TRBJ1-2, the complete variable domain reads DGGITQSPKYLFRKEGQNVTLSCEQNLNHDAMYWYRQDPGQGLRLIYYSQIVNDFQKGDIAEGYSVSREKKESFPLTVTSAQKNPTAFYLCASSTSGQSYGYTFGSGTRLTVV.

J is TRBJ2-5 and V is TRBV11-2; no firm D call. V was clipped by 7 bases and J by 5 bases, with 29 bases between them. The CDR3 length is 18 residues. Germline-derived CDR1 and CDR2 are SGHAT and FQNNGV. The CDR3 sequence: CASNTRPQAAGRPETQYF. Written as DNA, the CDR3 is TGTGCCAGCAACACCCGCCCCCAGGCGGCAGGACGACCGGAGACCCAGTACTTC.

V is TRBV30 and J is TRBJ1-4, with D maybe TRBD1 (6 bases). The germline V gene encodes CDR1 GTSNPN and CDR2 SVGIG (reference sequence). V was shortened by 5 bases and J by 8 bases, with 27 bases between the two germline ends. The CDR3 contains 17 residues. The chain's CDR3 is CAWGPPTRDRFQEKLFF. CDR3 DNA: TGTGCCTGGGGTCCGCCCACCCGAGACAGGTTTCAAGAAAAACTGTTTTTT.

The CDR3 region has the DNA TGTGCCAGCAGCTCTTCAAGGGAGGCAACGCAGTATTTT. As protein: CASSSSREATQYF. The chain recombines TRBV7-2 with TRBJ2-3, with a weak D call TRBD2 (6 bases). V gave up 4 bases and J gave up 9 bases, with 14 bases separating them. Germline V gene data show CDR1 as SGHTA and CDR2 as FQGNSA. The CDR3 totals 13 residues.

V is TRBV12-3 or TRBV12-4 and J is TRBJ1-2; unclear D gene. There are 15 residues in the CDR3. Trimming pared 8 bases from V and 4 bases from J, leaving 20 bases between. CDR3 nucleotides: TGTGCCAGCGCCAAAGGACTCGGAAGCCTCTATGGCTACACCTTC. Protein product: CASAKGLGSLYGYTF.

The chain has TRBV19 and TRBJ2-7; unclear D gene. The CDR3 runs to 14 residues. CDR1 and CDR2 from the germline V gene are LNHDA and SQIVND (reference sequence). V lost 4 bases and J lost 0, with 10 bases in between. CDR3 nucleotides: TGTGCCAGTAGTACTTGGCGGACCTCCTACGAGCAGTACTTC. Its translation is CASSTWRTSYEQYF.

J is TRBJ1-4 and V is TRBV12-3 or TRBV12-4; the match to TRBD1 covers 8 bases. V was clipped by 1 base and J by 1 base; unmatched bases: 2. This CDR3 is built from 16 residues. The chain's CDR3 is CASSLGTGKTNEKLFF. CDR3 sequence (DNA): TGTGCCAGCAGTTTAGGGACAGGGAAAACTAATGAAAAACTGTTTTTT.

The rearrangement links TRBV5-1 to TRBJ2-7; perhaps D is TRBD1 or TRBD2 (5 bases each). This CDR3 contains 15 residues. Germline CDR1 reads SGHRS; CDR2 reads YFSETQ. The germline V and J ends were trimmed by 1 base and 4 bases, with 15 bases remaining between them. CDR3 DNA: TGCGCCAGCAGCTTGCTCGGGGCTGCTGTATACGAGCAGTACTTC. This codes for CASSLLGAAVYEQYF. Looking up the rest from reference TRBV5-1 and TRBJ2-7 gives the full variable domain: KAGVTQTPRYLIKTRGQQVTLSCSPISGHRSVSWYQQTPGQGLQFLFEYFSETQRNKGNFPGRFSGRQFSNSRSEMNVSTLELGDSALYLCASSLLGAAVYEQYFGPGTRLTVT.